These T cell receptor beta chains were read from a single sample in a study of graft-versus-host responses after intestinal transplantation. The table came from immunoSEQ multiplex PCR; TCRdb's copy has only in-frame clones and leaves some out. The sample includes approximately 120,000 clones, 85% to 95% seen only once; the top ten take over 0.15%. No antigen has been identified for these receptors. Sequenced here: unstimulated CD4+ T cells sorted from spleen or lymph node cells, sampled before intestinal transplant. The receptors stem from a human donor who received an intestinal transplant. Each CDR3 is given with its conserved first and last residue. Each record gives: J gene, clone size, D gene, V gene, CDR3 protein, CDR3 DNA. The D gene is left open where the match is weak. The size entry is marked missing in some rows and otherwise reads once, few, many or a size class.

TRBJ1-2	.	.	TRBV5-1	CASSLNGPNYGYTF	TGCGCCAGCAGCTTAAACGGCCCTAACTATGGCTACACCTTC
TRBJ1-2	once	.	TRBV6-5	CASSYSNYGYTF	TGTGCCAGCAGTTACTCGAACTATGGCTACACCTTC
TRBJ1-2	.	TRBD1	TRBV7-8	CASSSGTGTFTNYGYTF	TGTGCCAGCAGCTCTGGGACAGGAACTTTTACTAACTATGGCTACACCTTC
TRBJ2-5	once	TRBD1	TRBV6-1	CAARDSQETQYF	TGTGCCGCCCGGGACAGTCAAGAGACCCAGTACTTC
TRBJ2-2	.	.	TRBV19	CASSILGGAAGELFF	TGTGCCAGTAGTATATTAGGGGGGGCGGCCGGGGAGCTGTTTTTT
TRBJ2-6	.	.	TRBV4-1	CASSQEERSSGANVLTF	TGCGCCAGCAGCCAAGAAGAAAGGTCCTCTGGGGCCAACGTCCTGACTTTC
TRBJ2-1	.	.	TRBV14	CASSQDPSDEQFF	TGTGCCAGCAGCCAAGATCCAAGTGATGAGCAGTTCTTC
TRBJ2-1	.	.	TRBV6-1	CASSVTVSYNEQFF	TGTGCCAGCAGTGTAACGGTTTCCTACAATGAGCAGTTCTTC
TRBJ2-5	.	.	TRBV7-8	CASSLVTPQETQYF	TGTGCCAGCAGCTTAGTGACACCGCAAGAGACCCAGTACTTC
TRBJ1-1	few	.	TRBV5-1	CASSSRASPGTEAFF	TGCGCCAGCAGCTCCAGGGCCTCCCCGGGGACTGAAGCTTTCTTT
TRBJ1-2	.	.	TRBV6-5	CASSQTVTGGYTF	TGTGCCAGCAGCCAGACAGTAACGGGTGGCTACACCTTC
TRBJ1-6	few	TRBD1	TRBV7-8	CASSATGDSPLHF	TGTGCCAGCAGCGCAACAGGGGATTCACCCCTCCACTTT
TRBJ2-5	once	.	TRBV11-2	CASSPRGIETQYF	TGTGCCAGCAGCCCACGGGGTATCGAGACCCAGTACTTC
TRBJ2-6	.	.	TRBV2	CASSGRAISGANVLTF	TGTGCCAGCAGCGGACGGGCCATCTCTGGGGCCAACGTCCTGACTTTC
TRBJ1-5	.	.	TRBV7-7	CASSLDGRTVNQPQHF	TGTGCCAGCAGCTTAGATGGGCGGACGGTCAATCAGCCCCAGCATTTT
TRBJ1-4	.	.	TRBV15	CATNRQINEKLFF	TGTGCCACCAACAGACAGATTAATGAAAAACTGTTTTTT
TRBJ1-6	.	TRBD1	TRBV9	CASSLGTGLDSPLHF	TGTGCCAGCAGCCTCGGGACAGGGTTGGATTCACCCCTCCACTTT
TRBJ2-2	once	.	TRBV7-9	CASSEGGAGTGELFF	TGTGCCAGCAGCGAAGGCGGGGCTGGCACCGGGGAGCTGTTTTTT
TRBJ1-1	.	TRBD1	TRBV5-6	CASSRQGIEAFF	TGTGCCAGCAGCCGACAGGGGATTGAAGCTTTCTTT
TRBJ1-1	.	.	TRBV5-1	CASSFVGDYTEAFF	TGCGCCAGCAGCTTTGTTGGGGACTACACTGAAGCTTTCTTT
TRBJ1-1	.	TRBD1	TRBV6-5	CASRPWTGGGAFF	TGTGCCAGCAGACCCTGGACAGGGGGCGGTGCTTTCTTT
TRBJ2-1	.	.	TRBV18	CASSPIRGGHNEQFF	TGTGCCAGCTCACCAATAAGGGGAGGCCACAATGAGCAGTTCTTC
TRBJ2-5	.	TRBD2	TRBV6-1	CASSRSGALQETQYF	TGTGCCAGCAGTAGGAGCGGGGCGCTCCAAGAGACCCAGTACTTC
TRBJ2-5	.	TRBD1	TRBV15	CATSRAGGRRETQYF	TGTGCCACCAGCAGGGCAGGGGGTCGGAGAGAGACCCAGTACTTC
TRBJ1-4	.	.	TRBV25-1	CACSGVNNEKLFF	TGTGCCTGCTCGGGAGTGAATAATGAAAAACTGTTTTTT
TRBJ2-7	once	.	TRBV6-5	CASSVGEQYF	TGTGCCAGCAGTGTAGGTGAGCAGTACTTC